Following are 22 T cell receptor beta chains from one sample sequenced in a study of human T cells and chemical hapten exposure. TCRdb reprocessed the RACE reads with MiXCR, giving one entry per CDR3 protein. The table has approximately 59,000 distinct CDR3 sequences, 5.5% to 7.5% seen once; the top ten hold around 3.6%. Time point reported: healthy volunteer bleed at 6 weeks. Extraction of total RNA was performed on unfractionated whole blood. Sequenced sample: whole blood. These receptor sequences come from a female donor in good health. Some clones in this sample may be carry-over from other donors' samples.

The sample holds a few counts of this clonotype. CDR3 in DNA: TGTGCCACTCGACAGGGCCCCGAGCAGTACTTC. It translates to CATRQGPEQYF. J is TRBJ2-7 and V is TRBV6-4, with 7 bases lining up with TRBD1. CDR1 is MRHNA, CDR2 SNTAGT, per germline. The CDR3 loop spans 11 amino acids. V trimming: 10 bases; J trimming: 6 bases; junction bases outside the gene matches: 6.

The rearrangement uses TRBV27 and TRBJ2-3, with D unclear. Germline lookup yields CDR1 MNHEY and CDR2 SMNVEV (reference sequence). V lost 4 bases to trimming and J lost 0 bases, with 8 bases between them. The CDR3 length is 14 residues. The CDR3, as DNA: TGTGCCAGCAGTTCCACTTCTAGCACAGATACGCAGTATTTT. Its protein is CASSSTSSTDTQYF.

A few counts support this clonotype. The rearrangement joins TRBV5-1 to TRBJ2-1; TRBD2 matches 11 bases. This CDR3 spans 16 amino acids. Germline loops: CDR1 SGHRS, CDR2 YFSETQ. V lost 3 bases, J lost 8 bases, and 10 bases stayed unmatched. The CDR3 is CASSSTTSGSAYEQFF. Here the CDR3 DNA reads TGCGCCAGCAGCTCTACAACTAGCGGGAGCGCCTATGAGCAGTTCTTC.

The chain joins TRBV5-5 to TRBJ1-5; possibly TRBD1 for D (5 bases). From germline, CDR1 is SGHKS and CDR2 YYEKEE (reference sequence). CDR3 length: 14 residues. Trimming cost V 3 bases and J 3 bases, with 10 bases left between them. CDR3 DNA: TGTGCCAGCAGCTCGGAGGGGACCAATCAGCCCCAGCATTTT. As protein: CASSSEGTNQPQHF.

V gene TRBV29-1 combines with J gene TRBJ2-2; 10 bases line up with TRBD2. With 7 bases clipped from V and 1 base from J, the junction kept 9 bases outside the gene matches. The V gene's germline CDR1 is SQVTM and CDR2 ANQGSEA. The CDR3 sequence is 16 residues long. The CDR3 nucleotides read TGCAGCGCCCGAGGGGGACTAGCGCTGAACACCGGGGAGCTGTTTTTT. This sequence encodes CSARGGLALNTGELFF.

This clonotype was counted ten times or more. The chain links TRBV6-2 or TRBV6-3 to TRBJ2-7; 10 bases are a match to TRBD2. The germline V gene encodes CDR1 MNHEY and CDR2 SVGEGT. Unmatched junction bases numbered 5, after V lost 5 bases and J lost 4 bases. The CDR3 runs to 14 residues. DNA for the CDR3: TGTGCCAGCAGTCAGCCTAGCGGGAGTTACGAGCAGTACTTC. This codes for CASSQPSGSYEQYF.

V gene TRBV7-8 combines with J gene TRBJ2-3; possibly TRBD2 for D (6 bases). V was clipped by 1 base and J by 1 base, with 9 bases between them. The CDR3 is made up of 15 amino acids. Germline V gives CDR1 SGHVS, CDR2 FQNEAQ. This CDR3 reads CASSLGAGRTDTQYF. The CDR3 coding sequence is TGTGCCAGCAGCTTAGGCGCGGGACGCACAGATACGCAGTATTTT.

V usage is TRBV7-2 and J usage is TRBJ2-3; no definite D call. Germline assignment: CDR1 SGHTA and CDR2 FQGNSA. V was trimmed by 3 bases and J by 0 bases, leaving 7 bases between them. This CDR3 comprises 14 residues. The CDR3 region has the DNA TGTGCCAGCAGCTTCCCCCCTAGCACAGATACGCAGTATTTT. It is translated as CASSFPPSTDTQYF.

This clonotype has at least ten counts. This chain links TRBV28 with TRBJ2-3, with D perhaps being TRBD1 or TRBD2 (5 bases each). Germline V gives CDR1 MDHEN, CDR2 SYDVKM. The CDR3 contains 15 residues. The V gene lost 4 bases and the J gene lost 2 bases, with 13 bases spanning the gap. This CDR3 is CASSSSGRATDTQYF. The CDR3 coding sequence is TGTGCCAGCAGTTCCTCGGGACGGGCCACAGATACGCAGTATTTT.

This clonotype was counted many times. The chain employs TRBV12-3 or TRBV12-4 and TRBJ2-7; D perhaps matches TRBD2 (5 bases). V shed 6 bases and J shed 1 base, with 13 bases lying between them. This CDR3 spans 14 amino acids. CDR3 amino acids: CASSSTGDSYEQYF. The CDR3 DNA reads as TGTGCCAGCAGCTCCACCGGGGATTCCTACGAGCAGTACTTC.

The sample holds many counts of this clonotype. The chain links TRBV12-3 or TRBV12-4 to TRBJ2-1; tentatively, D is TRBD1 (6 bases). The CDR3 totals 15 residues. Trimming took off 2 bases at V and 6 bases at J, with 14 bases between the two ends. CDR3 sequence (DNA): TGTGCCAGCAGTTTAAGCCAGGGGATGGTCAATGAGCAGTTCTTC. Its protein is CASSLSQGMVNEQFF.

This clonotype was seen many times. The rearrangement joins TRBV30 to TRBJ1-2; the D is unclear. The length of the CDR3 is 13 residues. Looked up from germline, CDR1 is GTSNPN and CDR2 is SVGIG (reference sequence). V shed 2 bases and J shed 3 bases, with 10 bases lying between them. CDR3 sequence: CAWSTDGYYGYTF. The DNA for the CDR3 is TGTGCCTGGAGTACGGACGGGTACTATGGCTACACCTTC.

The J gene is TRBJ2-3, the V gene TRBV20-1; either TRBD1 or TRBD2 may supply D (5 bases each). The ends were cut back, 5 bases at V and 5 bases at J, with 8 bases in the middle. The germline V gene has CDR1 DFQATT and CDR2 SNEGSKA (reference sequence). The CDR3 length is 11 residues. CDR3 sequence: CSALGEDTQYF. The CDR3 region has the DNA TGCAGTGCTCTGGGGGAAGATACGCAGTATTTT.

This clonotype was counted at least ten times. CDR3 coding DNA: TGTGCCAGCAGTTCAGCGCAGGGCGGAGGTCAGCCCCAGCATTTT. This gives the protein CASSSAQGGGQPQHF. The chain employs TRBV27 and TRBJ1-5, with D possibly being TRBD1 (5 bases). Deletions cut 4 bases from V and 6 bases from J, with 16 bases between. CDR1 and CDR2 (germline): MNHEY, SMNVEV (reference sequence). The CDR3 loop spans 15 amino acids.

This clonotype showed up many times. The chain uses TRBV28 and TRBJ2-4; D is uncertain. The germline CDR1 and CDR2 sequences are MDHEN and SYDVKM. The CDR3 spans 17 residues. Trimming pared 5 bases from V and 9 bases from J, leaving 26 bases between. The CDR3 loop reads CASSPHRMRPVVSIQYF. For the CDR3, the DNA is TGTGCCAGCAGTCCCCATCGGATGCGGCCGGTTGTTTCCATTCAGTACTTC.

This clonotype came up a few times. The genes are TRBV12-3 or TRBV12-4 and TRBJ2-5, with 9 bases that match TRBD1. With 3 bases clipped from V and 3 bases from J, the junction kept 2 bases outside the gene matches. The CDR3 spans 14 residues. The DNA for the CDR3 is TGTGCCAGCAGTTTCAGGACAGGGGAAGAGACCCAGTACTTC. Translation: CASSFRTGEETQYF.

This clonotype was observed at least ten times. The genes are TRBV27 and TRBJ2-1; D is undetermined. The CDR3 runs to 13 residues. Trimming removed 1 base at V and 2 bases at J, with 3 bases between. Per the germline V gene, CDR1 is MNHEY and CDR2 is SMNVEV (reference sequence). The CDR3 DNA sequence: TGTGCCAGCAGTTTATTGACCTACAATGAGCAGTTCTTC. Translation gives CASSLLTYNEQFF.

This clonotype was seen at least ten times. The chain uses TRBV20-1 and TRBJ2-7; D gene ambiguous. Trimming cost V 1 base and J 3 bases, with 7 bases left between them. The CDR3 has 12 amino acids. The germline gives CDR1 DFQATT, CDR2 SNEGSKA (reference sequence). The CDR3 region is CSARVTDYEQYF. For the CDR3, the DNA is TGCAGTGCTAGAGTAACAGACTACGAGCAGTACTTC.

This clonotype was seen ten or more times. This chain joins TRBV10-3 and TRBJ1-1; no firm D call. Per the germline V gene, CDR1 is ENHRY and CDR2 is SYGVKD. Trimming removed 0 bases from V and 1 base from J, with 3 bases in between. The CDR3 spans 13 residues. For the CDR3, the DNA is TGTGCCATCAGTGAGTCTGAGAACACTGAAGCTTTCTTT. Protein sequence: CAISESENTEAFF.

The chain carries TRBV6-6 and TRBJ1-2; no definite D call. V lost 7 bases and J lost 0, with 9 bases in between. Germline V gene data show CDR1 as MNHNY and CDR2 as SVGAGI (reference sequence). This CDR3 has 13 amino acids. The chain's CDR3 is CASIPSANYGYTF. CDR3 bases: TGTGCCAGCATTCCCTCGGCTAACTATGGCTACACCTTC.

This clonotype was seen ten or more times. The chain links TRBV5-1 to TRBJ2-3, with TRBD2 matching over 7 bases. This CDR3 has 14 amino acids. Germline trimming cut 2 bases from V and 6 bases from J; bases unmatched to any gene: 6. CDR1 is SGHRS, CDR2 YFSETQ, per germline. CDR3 residues: CASSFQVSGDTQYF. The CDR3 bases are TGCGCCAGCAGCTTCCAGGTTAGCGGGGATACGCAGTATTTT. Full variable domain (outside the CDR3, taken from reference TRBV5-1 and TRBJ2-3): KAGVTQTPRYLIKTRGQQVTLSCSPISGHRSVSWYQQTPGQGLQFLFEYFSETQRNKGNFPGRFSGRQFSNSRSEMNVSTLELGDSALYLCASSFQVSGDTQYFGPGTRLTVL.

This clonotype was seen at least ten times. The chain employs TRBV20-1 and TRBJ2-6, with D possibly being TRBD1 or TRBD2 (5 bases each). CDR1 DFQATT and CDR2 SNEGSKA come from the germline V gene (reference sequence). V lost 3 bases and J 0 bases, leaving 18 bases between the germline ends. CDR3 length: 18 amino acids. DNA for the CDR3: TGCAGTGCTAGTACCGGGACGCCGAGTCTCTCTGGGGCCAACGTCCTGACTTTC. Protein product: CSASTGTPSLSGANVLTF.